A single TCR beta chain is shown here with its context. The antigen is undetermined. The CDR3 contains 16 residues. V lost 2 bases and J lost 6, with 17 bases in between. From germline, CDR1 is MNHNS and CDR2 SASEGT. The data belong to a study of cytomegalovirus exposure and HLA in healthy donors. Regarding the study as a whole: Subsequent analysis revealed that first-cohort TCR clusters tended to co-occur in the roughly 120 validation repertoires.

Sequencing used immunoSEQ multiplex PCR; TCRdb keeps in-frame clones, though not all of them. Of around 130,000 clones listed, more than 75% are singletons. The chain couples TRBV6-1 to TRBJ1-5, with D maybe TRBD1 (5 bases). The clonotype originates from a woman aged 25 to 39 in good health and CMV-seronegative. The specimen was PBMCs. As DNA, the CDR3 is TGTGCCAGCAGTGAACTCAGGGAGGGAGGTCGTCAGCCCCAGCATTTT. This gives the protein CASSELREGGRQPQHF.